This record looks at one TCR beta chain sequence and its context. The clone's antigen remains unknown. No base quality values were provided; no much bigger clone lies one nucleotide off. This record comes from a study of T cells in tumors after PD-1 blockade (dated by TCRdb to between 2018 and 2021). As for the study more broadly: Prior checkpoint blockade, systemic immunosuppressant use, and recent radiotherapy or other anti-cancer therapy within 4 weeks were grounds for patient exclusion. Ongoing daily vismodegib 150 mg was also given to a subset of patients during anti-PD-1 treatment. RECIST version 1.1 was used to assess clinical response. Paired single-cell RNA and TCR sequencing was done in the study on site-matched tumors from patients with BCC or SCC, both before and after anti-PD-1 therapy. Treatment consisted of either cemiplimab 350 mg every 2 weeks or pembrolizumab 200 mg every 3 weeks. On average, peripheral blood samples yielded approximately 35,000 unique clonotypes and 100,000 or so TCR templates (range about 22,000-290,000). To compare clonotypes in blood and tumor, bulk TCR sequencing was done on 10 to 11 peripheral blood samples taken from roughly 5 patients. Overall study results and their limits: Approximately 41% of the TCR clonotypes from tumors also showed up in blood, and some novel exhausted tumor clones were present in pre-treatment blood, which suggests peripheral recruitment. The source of novel T cell clones was not identified, and lymphoid organs or rare unexpanded clones within the tumor or the tumor periphery could be included among the possible sources.

For bulk TCRbeta sequencing, genomic DNA was extracted from tumor biopsies or peripheral blood, and input amounts ranged from roughly 550 ng to 6,004 ng. Every patient was a poor candidate for surgical resection and had histologically proven advanced or metastatic basal or squamous cell carcinoma. Of the ten to eleven patients making up the basal cell carcinoma cohort, several underwent bulk tumor TCR sequencing. Counted from cysteine to phenylalanine, this CDR3 has 15 amino acids. Kept here is only the CDR3 DNA, which spans 45 bases and is read in frame from base 1. Trimming takes 4 bases from V and 7 bases from J, and the germline ends sit 17 bases apart. Taken from the germline V gene, the CDR1 and CDR2 loops are LGHNA and YNFKEQ. The immunoSEQ platform was used for deep TCRbeta sequencing. Per the authors' processing: For further analysis, only productive rearrangements were exported out of the immunoSEQ Analyzer. T cell phenotypes were assigned to bulk TCRbeta clonotypes by matching the clonotypes to single-cell RNA+TCR-seq clones with the same TCRbeta sequence. Using bulk TCR sequencing data, clone enrichment in tumor was calculated by dividing a clone's tumor frequency by the same clone's PBMC frequency. GLIPH was used to group TCRs into specificity groups, clusters of distinct TCRs likely recognizing common antigens via shared CDR3 motifs. As stored in TCRdb, this immuneACCESS dataset retains in-frame rearrangements with V and J assigned. A fraction of the clones does not appear; measured against another copy, unresolved V genes explain less than half of the discrepancy, and the remainder lacks a known reason. The DNA gave D and trimming, while V, J and clone size come from that table. Within this sample are about 19,000 clones, with approximately 81% of them counted one time only. Approximately 24% of the sample is taken by the ten largest.

Sequenced here: PBMCs, sampled after anti-PD-1 therapy. The V gene is TRBV4-2 and the J gene is TRBJ2-1; the D segment cannot be called with confidence. The receptor comes from a human donor with advanced basal cell or squamous cell carcinoma (not recorded which). The bases read TGTGCCAGCAGCCCAACTCCTTCCCCGTGGAATGAGCAGTTCTTC. Its protein reads: CASSPTPSPWNEQFF.